This T cell receptor beta chain was sequenced for a study of blood T cell repertoires in COVID-19. Assay: immunoSEQ multiplex PCR; the TCRdb copy retains only in-frame clones and omits some. The table records over 80,000 clones, over 70% of them present only once. In germline, CDR1 is ENHRY, CDR2 SYGVKD. The CDR3 sequence is 15 residues long. V was cut by 3 bases and J by 0 bases, with 8 bases left in between. The clonotype comes from a woman in her sixties with acute or convalescent COVID-19. This chain connects TRBV10-3 to TRBJ2-2, with D unclear. Specimen: peripheral blood. The CDR3 DNA reads TGTGCCATCAGTGACAGTGTCGCGAACACCGGGGAGCTGTTTTTT. This encodes CAISDSVANTGELFF.